Listed below are T cell receptor beta chains from one sample, sequenced in a study of metastatic and nonmetastatic thyroid tumors. TCRdb re-called the PCR reads through MiXCR. The sample holds roughly 18,000 clones, roughly 36% seen once. Sequencing input: tumor tissue. The source of these receptors is a female donor with papillary thyroid cancer or a benign thyroid nodule (not recorded which). Some clones in this sample may be carry-over from other donors' samples. Both conserved end residues are part of each CDR3. A D gene is named only where the DNA matches it firmly. Part of the rows lack a size; the others show once, few, many or a class for expanded clones.

CDR3aa: CASSHTRDRGLNTEAFF
CDR3nt: TGTGCCAGCAGCCATACCCGAGACAGGGGCCTCAACACTGAAGCTTTCTTT
j_gene: TRBJ1-1
len: 17
abundance: .
d_gene: TRBD1
v_gene: TRBV4-2

CDR3aa: CASSLSLATGTDTQYF
CDR3nt: TGTGCCAGCAGTCTCTCGCTAGCGACCGGCACAGATACGCAGTATTTT
j_gene: TRBJ2-3
len: 16
abundance: .
d_gene: .
v_gene: TRBV6-2/TRBV6-3

CDR3aa: CVSRRDGAGYGYTF
CDR3nt: TGTGTCAGCAGGAGGGATGGTGCTGGATATGGCTACACCTTC
j_gene: TRBJ1-2
len: 14
abundance: .
d_gene: .
v_gene: TRBV6-1

CDR3aa: CASSADSYSTEAFF
CDR3nt: TGTGCCAGCAGCGCGGACAGTTATAGCACTGAAGCTTTCTTT
j_gene: TRBJ1-1
len: 14
abundance: few
d_gene: .
v_gene: TRBV9

CDR3aa: CASIGTSSYEQYF
CDR3nt: TGTGCCAGCATCGGGACTAGCTCCTACGAGCAGTACTTC
j_gene: TRBJ2-7
len: 13
abundance: .
d_gene: TRBD2
v_gene: TRBV6-1

CDR3aa: CASSRLADTGELFF
CDR3nt: TGTGCCAGCAGTAGACTAGCTGATACCGGGGAGCTGTTTTTT
j_gene: TRBJ2-2
len: 14
abundance: .
d_gene: TRBD2
v_gene: TRBV25-1

CDR3aa: CASSFEQGSNQPQHF
CDR3nt: TGTGCCAGCAGCTTTGAACAGGGGTCCAATCAGCCCCAGCATTTT
j_gene: TRBJ1-5
len: 15
abundance: .
d_gene: TRBD1
v_gene: TRBV11-2

CDR3aa: CASSLASTPLGYEQYF
CDR3nt: TGCGCCAGCAGCTTGGCCAGTACGCCCCTAGGGTACGAGCAGTACTTC
j_gene: TRBJ2-7
len: 16
abundance: .
d_gene: .
v_gene: TRBV5-1

CDR3aa: CATSDPTGQMNTGELFF
CDR3nt: TGTGCCACCAGTGATCCGACAGGACAGATGAACACCGGGGAGCTGTTTTTT
j_gene: TRBJ2-2
len: 17
abundance: .
d_gene: .
v_gene: TRBV24-1

CDR3aa: CASSYGGNTEAFF
CDR3nt: TGTGCCAGCAGTTACGGGGGGAACACTGAAGCTTTCTTT
j_gene: TRBJ1-1
len: 13
abundance: medium-sized
d_gene: .
v_gene: TRBV6-5

CDR3aa: CSARGTGGITEAFF
CDR3nt: TGCAGTGCTAGGGGGACAGGGGGAATCACTGAAGCTTTCTTT
j_gene: TRBJ1-1
len: 14
abundance: .
d_gene: TRBD1
v_gene: TRBV20-1

CDR3aa: CASRDRGQVYGYTF
CDR3nt: TGTGCCAGCAGAGACAGGGGGCAGGTCTATGGCTACACCTTC
j_gene: TRBJ1-2
len: 14
abundance: .
d_gene: TRBD1
v_gene: TRBV28

CDR3aa: CASGQAWTSGRAYNEQFF
CDR3nt: TGTGCCAGCGGCCAAGCGTGGACTAGCGGGAGGGCCTACAATGAGCAGTTCTTT
j_gene: TRBJ2-1
len: 18
abundance: .
d_gene: TRBD2
v_gene: TRBV3-1

CDR3aa: CASSLGAGTNQPQHF
CDR3nt: TGCGCCAGCAGCTTGGGGGCAGGTACGAATCAGCCCCAGCATTTT
j_gene: TRBJ1-5
len: 15
abundance: .
d_gene: .
v_gene: TRBV5-1

CDR3aa: CASSIGLAGAGELFF
CDR3nt: TGTGCCAGCAGCATAGGTCTAGCGGGAGCCGGGGAGCTGTTTTTT
j_gene: TRBJ2-2
len: 15
abundance: .
d_gene: TRBD2
v_gene: TRBV5-4

CDR3aa: CSARDPRANQPQHF
CDR3nt: TGCAGTGCTAGAGATCCTAGGGCGAATCAGCCCCAGCATTTT
j_gene: TRBJ1-5
len: 14
abundance: .
d_gene: .
v_gene: TRBV20-1

CDR3aa: CASSLYAGPSFNSPLHF
CDR3nt: TGTGCCAGCAGCTTGTACGCAGGGCCCTCGTTCAATTCACCCCTCCACTTT
j_gene: TRBJ1-6
len: 17
abundance: few
d_gene: .
v_gene: TRBV5-4

CDR3aa: CSASASGSAYEQYF
CDR3nt: TGCAGTGCTTCCGCTTCAGGCTCGGCCTACGAGCAGTACTTC
j_gene: TRBJ2-7
len: 14
abundance: few
d_gene: .
v_gene: TRBV20-1

CDR3aa: CASSLVAGEKNEQFF
CDR3nt: TGTGCCAGCAGCTTGGTAGCGGGAGAAAAGAATGAGCAGTTCTTC
j_gene: TRBJ2-1
len: 15
abundance: medium-sized
d_gene: TRBD2
v_gene: TRBV11-2

CDR3aa: CSARATLNTEAFF
CDR3nt: TGCAGTGCTAGAGCAACACTGAACACTGAAGCTTTCTTT
j_gene: TRBJ1-1
len: 13
abundance: .
d_gene: .
v_gene: TRBV20-1

CDR3aa: CASSRLPTGELFF
CDR3nt: TGCGCCAGCAGCCGTTTACCCACCGGGGAGCTGTTTTTT
j_gene: TRBJ2-2
len: 13
abundance: .
d_gene: .
v_gene: TRBV5-1

CDR3aa: CASSRGLAGVSEQYF
CDR3nt: TGTGCCAGCAGCAGGGGACTAGCGGGAGTAAGCGAGCAGTACTTC
j_gene: TRBJ2-7
len: 15
abundance: medium-sized
d_gene: TRBD2
v_gene: TRBV2

CDR3aa: CASSLAGYEQYF
CDR3nt: TGTGCCAGCAGCTTAGCGGGCTACGAGCAGTACTTC
j_gene: TRBJ2-7
len: 12
abundance: .
d_gene: .
v_gene: TRBV11-2

CDR3aa: CASSYLLGPGETQYF
CDR3nt: TGTGCCAGTAGTTACCTACTAGGTCCTGGGGAGACCCAGTACTTC
j_gene: TRBJ2-5
len: 15
abundance: few
d_gene: .
v_gene: TRBV19

CDR3aa: CASMTGDSYNSPLHF
CDR3nt: TGTGCCAGCATGACAGGGGACTCCTATAATTCACCCCTCCACTTT
j_gene: TRBJ1-6
len: 15
abundance: few
d_gene: TRBD1
v_gene: TRBV28

CDR3aa: CASSVDPSGGGETQYF
CDR3nt: TGTGCCAGCAGCGTAGATCCCAGCGGTGGGGGGGAGACCCAGTACTTC
j_gene: TRBJ2-5
len: 16
abundance: many
d_gene: .
v_gene: TRBV9

CDR3aa: CASVGWGRISGANVLTF
CDR3nt: TGTGCCAGCGTCGGGTGGGGGCGGATCTCTGGGGCCAACGTCCTGACTTTC
j_gene: TRBJ2-6
len: 17
abundance: few
d_gene: .
v_gene: TRBV5-6

CDR3aa: CATSREGVWLAGNEQYF
CDR3nt: TGTGCCACCAGCAGAGAAGGTGTTTGGCTAGCGGGGAACGAGCAGTACTTC
j_gene: TRBJ2-7
len: 17
abundance: few
d_gene: TRBD2
v_gene: TRBV15

CDR3aa: CASSLERPSQPQHF
CDR3nt: TGTGCCAGCAGTTTGGAGAGGCCCAGTCAGCCCCAGCATTTT
j_gene: TRBJ1-5
len: 14
abundance: few
d_gene: .
v_gene: TRBV28

CDR3aa: CASSRTGDNSPLHF
CDR3nt: TGTGCCAGCAGTCGGACAGGGGACAATTCACCCCTCCACTTT
j_gene: TRBJ1-6
len: 14
abundance: few
d_gene: TRBD1
v_gene: TRBV6-1

CDR3aa: CASSYGEVGDGNTIYF
CDR3nt: TGTGCCAGCAGTTACGGGGAGGTTGGTGACGGAAACACCATATATTTT
j_gene: TRBJ1-3
len: 16
abundance: medium-sized
d_gene: .
v_gene: TRBV6-5

CDR3aa: CASTRTSGGGGNTIYF
CDR3nt: TGTGCCAGCACCCGCACTTCAGGGGGTGGTGGAAACACCATATATTTT
j_gene: TRBJ1-3
len: 16
abundance: medium-sized
d_gene: TRBD1
v_gene: TRBV12-3/TRBV12-4

CDR3aa: CASSVGQTGPGTGEQFF
CDR3nt: TGTGCCAGCAGCGTGGGGCAGACAGGGCCCGGGACCGGTGAGCAGTTCTTC
j_gene: TRBJ2-1
len: 17
abundance: .
d_gene: TRBD1
v_gene: TRBV9

CDR3aa: CASSLAGGPGETQYF
CDR3nt: TGCGCCAGCAGCTTAGCGGGGGGGCCGGGAGAGACCCAGTACTTC
j_gene: TRBJ2-5
len: 15
abundance: .
d_gene: TRBD2
v_gene: TRBV5-1

CDR3aa: CASSPTLGHQGYGYTF
CDR3nt: TGTGCCAGCAGCCCGACCCTGGGACATCAGGGGTATGGCTACACCTTC
j_gene: TRBJ1-2
len: 16
abundance: .
d_gene: .
v_gene: TRBV6-2/TRBV6-3

CDR3aa: CASSYALAGGGEQFF
CDR3nt: TGTGCCAGCAGTTACGCCCTAGCGGGAGGGGGTGAGCAGTTCTTC
j_gene: TRBJ2-1
len: 15
abundance: .
d_gene: TRBD2
v_gene: TRBV6-5

CDR3aa: CASSVGGVGAFF
CDR3nt: TGTGCCAGCAGTGTCGGAGGGGTGGGAGCTTTCTTT
j_gene: TRBJ1-1
len: 12
abundance: .
d_gene: .
v_gene: TRBV6-1

CDR3aa: CASSYSRGTDTQYF
CDR3nt: TGTGCCAGCAGTTACTCCCGGGGCACAGATACGCAGTATTTT
j_gene: TRBJ2-3
len: 14
abundance: .
d_gene: .
v_gene: TRBV6-5

CDR3aa: CAWSFSLNYGYTF
CDR3nt: TGTGCCTGGAGTTTCAGCCTGAACTATGGCTACACCTTC
j_gene: TRBJ1-2
len: 13
abundance: .
d_gene: .
v_gene: TRBV30

CDR3aa: CASSLIAGTDTQYF
CDR3nt: TGTGCCAGCAGTTTAATCGCCGGCACAGATACGCAGTATTTT
j_gene: TRBJ2-3
len: 14
abundance: few
d_gene: .
v_gene: TRBV28

CDR3aa: CSVEVGTGAYGYTF
CDR3nt: TGCAGCGTTGAAGTGGGGACAGGGGCTTATGGCTACACCTTC
j_gene: TRBJ1-2
len: 14
abundance: many
d_gene: TRBD1
v_gene: TRBV29-1

CDR3aa: CSVAGSFSGNTIYF
CDR3nt: TGCAGCGTTGCCGGCAGCTTCTCTGGAAACACCATATATTTT
j_gene: TRBJ1-3
len: 14
abundance: few
d_gene: .
v_gene: TRBV29-1

CDR3aa: CASSRTGNTGELFF
CDR3nt: TGTGCCAGTAGCCGGACAGGAAACACCGGGGAGCTGTTTTTT
j_gene: TRBJ2-2
len: 14
abundance: .
d_gene: TRBD1
v_gene: TRBV19

CDR3aa: CASSFPDGGGSYEQYF
CDR3nt: TGCGCCAGCAGCTTTCCAGACGGGGGCGGCTCCTACGAGCAGTACTTC
j_gene: TRBJ2-7
len: 16
abundance: .
d_gene: .
v_gene: TRBV5-1

CDR3aa: CASSVDLREETQYF
CDR3nt: TGTGCCAGCAGCGTAGATTTGAGGGAGGAGACCCAGTACTTC
j_gene: TRBJ2-5
len: 14
abundance: many
d_gene: .
v_gene: TRBV9

CDR3aa: CASNQQGSYNSPLHF
CDR3nt: TGTGCCAGCAACCAACAGGGAAGCTATAATTCACCCCTCCACTTT
j_gene: TRBJ1-6
len: 15
abundance: .
d_gene: .
v_gene: TRBV6-1

CDR3aa: CASSQKDSTYEQYF
CDR3nt: TGTGCCAGCAGCCAGAAGGACAGCACCTACGAGCAGTACTTC
j_gene: TRBJ2-7
len: 14
abundance: .
d_gene: .
v_gene: TRBV4-2

CDR3aa: CASSLGTSGYNEQFF
CDR3nt: TGTGCCAGCAGCCTCGGGACTAGCGGGTACAATGAGCAGTTCTTC
j_gene: TRBJ2-1
len: 15
abundance: .
d_gene: TRBD2
v_gene: TRBV7-3

CDR3aa: CASSKGAGELFF
CDR3nt: TGCGCCAGCAGTAAGGGGGCCGGGGAGCTGTTTTTT
j_gene: TRBJ2-2
len: 12
abundance: many
d_gene: .
v_gene: TRBV10-1

CDR3aa: CASRHGEGHNEQFF
CDR3nt: TGTGCCAGCAGGCATGGCGAGGGCCACAATGAGCAGTTCTTC
j_gene: TRBJ2-1
len: 14
abundance: .
d_gene: .
v_gene: TRBV27

CDR3aa: CASSSNPGESGEQYF
CDR3nt: TGTGCCAGTAGTTCTAATCCGGGGGAATCGGGCGAGCAGTACTTC
j_gene: TRBJ2-7
len: 15
abundance: few
d_gene: .
v_gene: TRBV19

CDR3aa: CATSRDQWNSYEQYF
CDR3nt: TGTGCCACCAGCAGAGATCAGTGGAACTCCTACGAGCAGTACTTC
j_gene: TRBJ2-7
len: 15
abundance: few
d_gene: .
v_gene: TRBV15

CDR3aa: CASMTSGGRNTGELFF
CDR3nt: TGCGCCAGCATGACTAGCGGGGGGCGGAACACCGGGGAGCTGTTTTTT
j_gene: TRBJ2-2
len: 16
abundance: .
d_gene: TRBD2
v_gene: TRBV5-1

CDR3aa: CASSYSVTYYEQYF
CDR3nt: TGTGCCAGCAGTTACTCGGTCACCTACTACGAGCAGTACTTC
j_gene: TRBJ2-7
len: 14
abundance: few
d_gene: .
v_gene: TRBV6-6

CDR3aa: CSARPPRQSFPFAGTEAFF
CDR3nt: TGCAGTGCTAGACCCCCTCGACAGTCGTTCCCTTTCGCCGGCACTGAAGCTTTCTTT
j_gene: TRBJ1-1
len: 19
abundance: .
d_gene: .
v_gene: TRBV20-1

CDR3aa: CASSLGTGRSYTIYF
CDR3nt: TGCGCCAGCAGCCTGGGGACAGGGAGAAGTTACACCATATATTTT
j_gene: TRBJ1-3
len: 15
abundance: once
d_gene: TRBD1
v_gene: TRBV7-2